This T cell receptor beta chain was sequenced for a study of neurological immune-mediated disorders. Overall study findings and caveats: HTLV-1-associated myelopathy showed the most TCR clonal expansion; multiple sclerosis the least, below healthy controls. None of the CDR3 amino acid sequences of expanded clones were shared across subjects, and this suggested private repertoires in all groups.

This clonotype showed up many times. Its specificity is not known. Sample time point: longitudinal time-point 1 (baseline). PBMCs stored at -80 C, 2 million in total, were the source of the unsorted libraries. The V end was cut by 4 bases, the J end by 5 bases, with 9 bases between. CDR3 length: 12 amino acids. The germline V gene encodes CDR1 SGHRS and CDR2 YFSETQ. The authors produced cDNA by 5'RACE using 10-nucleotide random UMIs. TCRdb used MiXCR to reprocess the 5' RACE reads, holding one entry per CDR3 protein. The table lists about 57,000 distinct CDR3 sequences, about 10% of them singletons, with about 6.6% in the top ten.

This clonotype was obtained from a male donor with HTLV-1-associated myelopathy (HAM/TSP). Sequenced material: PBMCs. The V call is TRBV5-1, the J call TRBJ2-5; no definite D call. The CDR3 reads CASSLRMETQYF. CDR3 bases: TGCGCCAGCAGCCTGAGAATGGAGACCCAGTACTTC.